This entry describes one T cell receptor (beta chain). What it binds is not known. The data derive from a study of cytomegalovirus exposure and HLA in healthy donors. Whole-study findings and limits: In a later analysis, most CMV-associated TCR beta chains appeared HLA-restricted. The availability of immune exposure information extended only to CMV serostatus.

Primers: 60 Vbeta forward and 13 Jbeta reverse. Data came from immunoSEQ multiplex PCR; TCRdb stores just in-frame clones and leaves some out. Here the sample spans about 120,000 clones, roughly 78% being singletons. Trimming at V came to 5 bases and at J to 5 bases, leaving 9 bases not matched to a gene. The CDR3 has 17 residues. Germline V gene sequence: CDR1 MNHEY, CDR2 SMNVEV (reference sequence). This chain connects TRBV27 to TRBJ2-5; TRBD2 matches 15 bases. Sample: PBMCs. The receptor's source is a woman between 25 and 40 years old in good health and CMV-seropositive. CDR3 amino acids: CASSLAWTSGGAETQYF. CDR3 nucleotide sequence: TGTGCCAGCAGTCTCGCCTGGACTAGCGGGGGGGCCGAGACCCAGTACTTC.